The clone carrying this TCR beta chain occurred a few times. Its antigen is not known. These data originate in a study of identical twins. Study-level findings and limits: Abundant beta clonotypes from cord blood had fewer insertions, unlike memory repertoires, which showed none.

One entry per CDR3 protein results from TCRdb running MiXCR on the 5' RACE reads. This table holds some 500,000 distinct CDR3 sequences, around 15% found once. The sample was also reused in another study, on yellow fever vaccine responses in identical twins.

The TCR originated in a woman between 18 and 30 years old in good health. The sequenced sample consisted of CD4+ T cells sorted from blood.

The CDR3 here is CASRTATPPGDEQFF. As DNA, the CDR3 is TGTGCCAGCAGGACGGCGACCCCGCCTGGGGATGAGCAGTTCTTC. The chain employs TRBV6-2 or TRBV6-3 and TRBJ2-1; unclear D gene. The CDR3 is 15 residues long. The V end was cut by 6 bases, the J end by 8 bases, with 20 bases between. Germline V gene data show CDR1 as MNHEY and CDR2 as SVGEGT.